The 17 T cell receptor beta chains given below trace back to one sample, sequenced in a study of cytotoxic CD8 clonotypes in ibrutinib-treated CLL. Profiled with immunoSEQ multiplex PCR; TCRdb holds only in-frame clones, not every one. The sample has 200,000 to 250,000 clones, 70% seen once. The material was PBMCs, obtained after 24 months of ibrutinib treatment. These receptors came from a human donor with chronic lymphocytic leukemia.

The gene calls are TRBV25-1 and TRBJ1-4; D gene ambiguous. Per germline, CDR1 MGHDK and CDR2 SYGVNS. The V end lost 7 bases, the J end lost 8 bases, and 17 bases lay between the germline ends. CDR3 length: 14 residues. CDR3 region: CASNAGLLGEKLFF. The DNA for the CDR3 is TGTGCCAGCAACGCCGGGCTACTAGGGGAAAAACTGTTTTTT. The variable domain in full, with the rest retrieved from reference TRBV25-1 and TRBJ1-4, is EADIYQTPRYLVIGTGKKITLECSQTMGHDKMYWYQQDPGMELHLIHYSYGVNSTEKGDLSSESTVSRIRTEHFPLTLESARPSHTSQYLCASNAGLLGEKLFFGSGTQLSVL.

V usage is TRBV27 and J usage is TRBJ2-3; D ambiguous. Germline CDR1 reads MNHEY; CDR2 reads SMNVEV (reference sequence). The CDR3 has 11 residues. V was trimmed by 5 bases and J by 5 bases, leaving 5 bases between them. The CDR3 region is CASSVGDTQYF. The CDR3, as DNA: TGTGCCAGCAGTGTCGGAGATACGCAGTATTTT.

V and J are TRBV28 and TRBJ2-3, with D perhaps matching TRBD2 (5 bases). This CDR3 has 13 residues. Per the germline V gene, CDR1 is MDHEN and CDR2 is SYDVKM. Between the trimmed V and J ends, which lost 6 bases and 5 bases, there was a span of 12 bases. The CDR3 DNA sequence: TGTGCCAGCAGCCGACAACTAGTAGATACGCAGTATTTT. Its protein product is CASSRQLVDTQYF.

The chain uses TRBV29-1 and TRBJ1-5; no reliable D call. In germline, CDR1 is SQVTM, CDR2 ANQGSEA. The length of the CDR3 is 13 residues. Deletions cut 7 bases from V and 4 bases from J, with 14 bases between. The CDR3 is CSASGGGNQPQHF. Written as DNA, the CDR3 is TGCAGCGCTTCGGGAGGCGGTAATCAGCCCCAGCATTTT. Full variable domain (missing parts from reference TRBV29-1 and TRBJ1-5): SAVISQKPSRDICQRGTSLTIQCQVDSQVTMMFWYRQQPGQSLTLIATANQGSEATYESGFVIDKFPISRPNLTFSTLTVSNMSPEDSSIYLCSASGGGNQPQHFGDGTRLSIL.

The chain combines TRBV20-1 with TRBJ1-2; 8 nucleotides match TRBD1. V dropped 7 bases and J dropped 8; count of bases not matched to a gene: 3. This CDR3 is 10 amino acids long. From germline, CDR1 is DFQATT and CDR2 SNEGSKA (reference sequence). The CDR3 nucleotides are TGCAGTGTAGGGGACAGGGGCTACACCTTC. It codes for CSVGDRGYTF.

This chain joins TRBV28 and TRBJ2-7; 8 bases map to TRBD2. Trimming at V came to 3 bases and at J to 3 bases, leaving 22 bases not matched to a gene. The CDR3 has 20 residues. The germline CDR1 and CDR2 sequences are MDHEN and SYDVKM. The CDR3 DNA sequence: TGTGCCAGCAGTTTCCCTCCCGGCGAACTAGCGGTAGGGAGAGACTACGAGCAGTACTTC. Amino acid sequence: CASSFPPGELAVGRDYEQYF.

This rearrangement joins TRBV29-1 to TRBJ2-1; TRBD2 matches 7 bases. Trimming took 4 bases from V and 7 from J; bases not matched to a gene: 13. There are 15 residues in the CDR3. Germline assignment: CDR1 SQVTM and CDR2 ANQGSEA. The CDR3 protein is CSVVLGGSQWNEQFF. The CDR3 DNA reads TGCAGCGTTGTACTCGGGGGGAGCCAGTGGAATGAGCAGTTCTTC.

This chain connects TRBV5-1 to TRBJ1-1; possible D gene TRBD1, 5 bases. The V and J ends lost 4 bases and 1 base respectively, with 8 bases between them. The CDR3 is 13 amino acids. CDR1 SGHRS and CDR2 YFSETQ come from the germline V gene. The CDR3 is CASSGTPNTEAFF. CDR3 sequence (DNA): TGCGCCAGCAGCGGGACCCCGAACACTGAAGCTTTCTTT.

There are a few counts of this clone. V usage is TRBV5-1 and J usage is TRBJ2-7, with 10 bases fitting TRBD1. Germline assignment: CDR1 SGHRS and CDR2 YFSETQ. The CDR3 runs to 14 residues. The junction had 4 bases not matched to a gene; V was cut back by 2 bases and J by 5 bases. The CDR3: CASSFRDRGHEQYF. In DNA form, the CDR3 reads TGCGCCAGCAGCTTCCGGGACAGGGGCCACGAGCAGTACTTC. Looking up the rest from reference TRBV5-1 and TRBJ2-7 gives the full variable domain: KAGVTQTPRYLIKTRGQQVTLSCSPISGHRSVSWYQQTPGQGLQFLFEYFSETQRNKGNFPGRFSGRQFSNSRSEMNVSTLELGDSALYLCASSFRDRGHEQYFGPGTRLTVT.

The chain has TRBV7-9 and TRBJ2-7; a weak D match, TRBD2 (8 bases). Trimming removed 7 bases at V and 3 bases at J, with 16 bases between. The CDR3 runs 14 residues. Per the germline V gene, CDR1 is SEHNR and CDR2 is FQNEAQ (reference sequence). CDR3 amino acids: CASTLSGTVYEQYF. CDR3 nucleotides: TGTGCCAGCACCCTTAGCGGGACAGTCTACGAGCAGTACTTC.

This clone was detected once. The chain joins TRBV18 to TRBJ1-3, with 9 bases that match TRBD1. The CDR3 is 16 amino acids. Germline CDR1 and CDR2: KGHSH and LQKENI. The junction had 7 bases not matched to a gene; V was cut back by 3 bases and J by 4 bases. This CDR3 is CASSPNGQGRGNTIYF. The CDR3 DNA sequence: TGTGCCAGCTCACCGAACGGACAGGGGCGCGGAAACACCATATATTTT.

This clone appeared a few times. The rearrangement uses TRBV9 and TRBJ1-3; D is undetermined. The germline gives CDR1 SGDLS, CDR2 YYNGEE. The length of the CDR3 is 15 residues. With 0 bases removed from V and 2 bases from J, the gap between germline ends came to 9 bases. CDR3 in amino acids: CASSVEHGAGNTIYF. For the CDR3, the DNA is TGTGCCAGCAGCGTAGAGCACGGGGCTGGAAACACCATATATTTT.

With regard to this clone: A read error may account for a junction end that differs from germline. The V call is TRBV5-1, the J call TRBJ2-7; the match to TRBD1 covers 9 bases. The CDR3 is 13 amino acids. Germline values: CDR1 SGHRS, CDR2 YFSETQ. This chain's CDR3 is CASSLGQGGEQYF. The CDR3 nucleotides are TGCGCCAGCAGTTTGGGACAGGGTGGCGAGCAGTACTTC.

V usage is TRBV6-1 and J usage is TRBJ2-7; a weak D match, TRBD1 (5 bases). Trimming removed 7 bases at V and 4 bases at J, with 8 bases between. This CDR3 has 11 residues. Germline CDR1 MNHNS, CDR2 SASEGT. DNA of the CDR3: TGTGCCAGCAAGACAGCTTACGAGCAGTACTTC. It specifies CASKTAYEQYF.

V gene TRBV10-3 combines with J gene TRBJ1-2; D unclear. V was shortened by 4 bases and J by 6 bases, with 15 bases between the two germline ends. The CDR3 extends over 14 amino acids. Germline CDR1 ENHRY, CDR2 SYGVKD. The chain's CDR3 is CAISAREDGDGYTF. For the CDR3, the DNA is TGTGCCATCAGTGCCCGGGAGGATGGAGATGGCTACACCTTC.

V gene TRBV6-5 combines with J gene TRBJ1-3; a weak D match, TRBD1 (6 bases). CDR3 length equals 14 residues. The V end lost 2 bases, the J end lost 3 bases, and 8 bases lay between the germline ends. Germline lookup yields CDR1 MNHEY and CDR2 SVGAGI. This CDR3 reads CASSYTGNGNTIYF. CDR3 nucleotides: TGTGCCAGCAGTTACACAGGGAATGGAAACACCATATATTTT.

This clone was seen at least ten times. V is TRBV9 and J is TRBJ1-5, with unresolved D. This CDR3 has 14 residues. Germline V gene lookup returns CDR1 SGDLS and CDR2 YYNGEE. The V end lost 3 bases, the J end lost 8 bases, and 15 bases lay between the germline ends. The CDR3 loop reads CASSALAGGEPQHF. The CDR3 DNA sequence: TGTGCCAGCAGCGCCTTAGCGGGCGGTGAGCCCCAGCATTTT.